The 27 T cell receptor beta chains given below trace back to one sample, sequenced in a study of a mutant IDH1 vaccine in newly diagnosed glioma. Time point meaning: week 5, during vaccination. Every single dose of the vaccine, 300 ug of mutant IDH1 20-mer peptide, came with topical imiquimod. Antigen specificity for these receptors is unknown. TCRdb's copy holds only in-frame clones and misses some; the assay was immunoSEQ multiplex PCR. The sample has roughly 51,000 clones, about 86% seen once. This sample comprised PBMCs, obtained from a glioma patient whose treatment included an IDH1 peptide vaccine. The source of these receptors is a man aged 30 to 45 with glioma.

The chain combines TRBV5-4 with TRBJ2-3; 8 nucleotides match TRBD2. Germline V CDR1 and CDR2: SGHNT, YYREEE (reference sequence). The CDR3 totals 17 residues. V was pared by 3 bases and J by 0 bases, with 9 bases of the junction left unmatched. This chain's CDR3 is CASSWVAGFTSTDTQYF. The CDR3 nucleotides read TGTGCCAGCAGCTGGGTAGCGGGATTCACTAGCACAGATACGCAGTATTTT. The whole variable domain, remainder taken from reference TRBV5-4 and TRBJ2-3, is ETGVTQSPTHLIKTRGQQVTLRCSSQSGHNTVSWYQQALGQGPQFIFQYYREEENGRGNFPPRFSGLQFPNYSSELNVNALELDDSALYLCASSWVAGFTSTDTQYFGPGTRLTVL.

The rearrangement joins TRBV13 to TRBJ1-1; D is unresolved. Looked up from germline, CDR1 is PRHDT and CDR2 is FYEKMQ (reference sequence). This CDR3 contains 18 residues. V was trimmed by 0 bases and J by 7 bases, leaving 24 bases between them. In DNA form, the CDR3 reads TGTGCCAGCAGCTTAGGCCAGTGGGGTGCTGAACTCCCCAATGAAGCTTTCTTT. As protein: CASSLGQWGAELPNEAFF.

To note about this clone: This sample includes further DNA sequences coding for the same CDR3. The chain links TRBV5-1 to TRBJ2-2; 15 bases are a match to TRBD2. CDR1 is SGHRS and CDR2 is YFSETQ in the germline V gene. J lost 4 bases, V lost 4 bases, and 5 bases had no gene match. This CDR3 comprises 17 residues. The CDR3 DNA reads as TGCGCCAGCAGCCTCGGACTAGCGGGGGGGCGCACCGGGGAGCTGTTTTTT. Translated, it gives CASSLGLAGGRTGELFF. The whole variable domain, filled in from reference TRBV5-1 and TRBJ2-2, reads KAGVTQTPRYLIKTRGQQVTLSCSPISGHRSVSWYQQTPGQGLQFLFEYFSETQRNKGNFPGRFSGRQFSNSRSEMNVSTLELGDSALYLCASSLGLAGGRTGELFFGEGSRLTVL.

The chain combines TRBV29-1 with TRBJ1-1; D is unclear. V lost 8 bases and J 0 bases, leaving 13 bases between the germline ends. The CDR3 consists of 13 residues. Germline assignment: CDR1 SQVTM and CDR2 ANQGSEA. CDR3 coding DNA: TGCAGCTCCCGGGTGGGATTGAACACTGAAGCTTTCTTT. Translated: CSSRVGLNTEAFF.

The table lists this clone with a few counts. The V and J genes are TRBV5-1 and TRBJ1-5; D unresolved. Trimming took off 2 bases at V and 2 bases at J, with 11 bases between the two ends. The length of the CDR3 is 15 residues. The germline gives CDR1 SGHRS, CDR2 YFSETQ. The CDR3 bases are TGCGCCAGCAGCTTAAGCGGGTACGGCAATCAGCCCCAGCATTTT. Translated: CASSLSGYGNQPQHF.

This clone has only a few counts. The J gene is TRBJ1-1, the V gene TRBV6-4; possibly TRBD1 for D (5 bases). Deletions cut 5 bases from V and 1 base from J, with 14 bases between. The CDR3 is 15 residues long. Germline V CDR1 and CDR2: MRHNA, SNTAGT. The CDR3 sequence is CASSRSGTANTEAFF. The DNA of the CDR3 is TGTGCCAGCAGTAGATCCGGGACGGCGAACACTGAAGCTTTCTTT.

The chain recombines TRBV6-5 with TRBJ1-2; 8 nucleotides agree with TRBD1. This CDR3 has 12 amino acids. CDR1 and CDR2 from the germline V gene are MNHEY and SVGAGI. The V and J ends lost 6 bases and 3 bases, in that order; junction bases with no gene match: 0. The CDR3: CASRTGDYGYTF. Written as DNA, the CDR3 is TGTGCCAGCAGGACAGGGGACTATGGCTACACCTTC.

V gene TRBV5-6 combines with J gene TRBJ1-1; TRBD1 is a possible D gene (5 bases). Deletions cut 4 bases from V and 2 bases from J, with 15 bases between. The germline CDR1 and CDR2 sequences are SGHDT and YYEEEE. The CDR3 runs 15 residues. In DNA, the CDR3 is TGTGCCAGCAGCCCTTGGGACCTCCCAAACACTGAAGCTTTCTTT. It specifies CASSPWDLPNTEAFF. Together with reference TRBV5-6 and TRBJ1-1, the CDR3 gives the full variable domain: DAGVTQSPTHLIKTRGQQVTLRCSPKSGHDTVSWYQQALGQGPQFIFQYYEEEERQRGNFPDRFSGHQFPNYSSELNVNALLLGDSALYLCASSPWDLPNTEAFFGQGTRLTVV.

The chain joins TRBV11-3 to TRBJ2-4, with D perhaps matching TRBD1 (6 bases). From germline, CDR1 is SGHNT and CDR2 YENEEA. The CDR3 contains 13 residues. V dropped 8 bases and J dropped 0 bases, with 8 bases sitting between them. CDR3 region: CASSGVAKNIQYF. In DNA form, the CDR3 reads TGTGCCAGCTCAGGGGTAGCCAAAAACATTCAGTACTTC.

This chain uses TRBV6-6 with TRBJ2-7; no reliable D call. V dropped 2 bases and J dropped 7 bases, with 9 bases sitting between them. There are 12 residues in the CDR3. Per the germline V gene, CDR1 is MNHNY and CDR2 is SVGAGI (reference sequence). The CDR3 DNA reads as TGTGCCAGCAGTTACATCCGTGGAGAGCAGTACTTC. It is translated as CASSYIRGEQYF.

The chain couples TRBV10-2 to TRBJ1-2; D unresolved. The V gene lost 1 base and the J gene lost 6 bases, with 12 bases spanning the gap. This CDR3 contains 14 residues. CDR1 is WSHSY and CDR2 is SAAADI in the germline V gene. CDR3 sequence: CASSEYTIRNGYTF. CDR3 nucleotides: TGCGCCAGCAGTGAGTATACGATTCGAAATGGCTACACCTTC.

The J gene is TRBJ2-5, the V gene TRBV7-2; D might be TRBD1 (6 bases). The DNA end is more similar to TRBJ2-7, so the J call may be wrong. Germline V gives CDR1 SGHTA, CDR2 FQGNSA. CDR3 length: 12 amino acids. CDR3 nucleotides: TGTGCCAGCAGCCCGACAGGATACGAGCAGTACTTC. This sequence encodes CASSPTGYEQYF.

The V and J genes are TRBV10-2 and TRBJ2-2, with TRBD2 identical over 7 bases. The CDR3 spans 18 residues. Unmatched junction bases numbered 7, after V lost 0 bases and J lost 0 bases. Germline V CDR1 and CDR2: WSHSY, SAAADI. CDR3 loop: CASSESRSGRANTGELFF. CDR3 nucleotide sequence: TGCGCCAGCAGTGAGTCGAGATCGGGGAGGGCGAACACCGGGGAGCTGTTTTTT.

The chain carries TRBV6-5 and TRBJ1-6, with D possibly matching TRBD1 (5 bases). Germline values: CDR1 MNHEY, CDR2 SVGAGI. With 2 bases removed from V and 3 bases from J, the gap between germline ends came to 11 bases. CDR3 length: 16 residues. The CDR3 loop reads CASSYAPGSYNSPLHF. The CDR3 bases are TGTGCCAGCAGTTACGCTCCAGGGAGCTATAATTCACCCCTCCACTTT.

The chain carries TRBV7-2 and TRBJ1-6; D is unclear. The germline V gene has CDR1 SGHTA and CDR2 FQGNSA. CDR3 length: 12 amino acids. With 5 bases removed from V and 8 bases from J, the gap between germline ends came to 7 bases. As DNA, the CDR3 is TGTGCCAGCAGCCCGTACGATTCACCCCTCCACTTT. As protein: CASSPYDSPLHF. Filled out from reference TRBV7-2 and TRBJ1-6, the complete variable domain reads GAGVSQSPSNKVTEKGKDVELRCDPISGHTALYWYRQSLGQGLEFLIYFQGNSAPDKSGLPSDRFSAERTGGSVSTLTIQRTQQEDSAVYLCASSPYDSPLHFGNGTRLTVT.

This chain links TRBV18 with TRBJ2-3; perhaps TRBD1 as D (6 bases). The V gene lost 3 bases and the J gene lost 2 bases, with 12 bases spanning the gap. Germline loops: CDR1 KGHSH, CDR2 LQKENI. The CDR3 covers 15 residues. The CDR3 here is CASSPRTAYTDTQYF. The CDR3 region has the DNA TGTGCCAGCTCACCCCGGACAGCTTACACAGATACGCAGTATTTT.

With respect to this clone: Its ends do not fully match the called genes, so a read error is possible. The V gene is TRBV13, the J gene TRBJ1-3; no clear D gene. Germline CDR1 is PRHDT and CDR2 is FYEKMQ (reference sequence). This CDR3 spans 12 amino acids. The CDR3 sequence: CASSWGGSTIYF. In DNA, the CDR3 is TGTGCCAGCAGCTGGGGAGGAAGCACCATATATTTT.

The CDR3 spells CSVEFPGTEQYF. Written as DNA, the CDR3 is TGCAGCGTTGAATTTCCAGGGACCGAGCAGTACTTC. This chain joins TRBV29-1 and TRBJ2-7, with D perhaps TRBD1 or TRBD2 (5 bases each). This CDR3 region has 12 residues. The V gene lost 2 bases and the J gene lost 6 bases, with 11 bases spanning the gap. The germline V gene has CDR1 SQVTM and CDR2 ANQGSEA.

This sequence joins TRBV2 and TRBJ2-2, with D perhaps TRBD2 (6 bases). CDR1 is SNHLY, CDR2 FYNNEI, per germline. The CDR3 has 14 residues. Trimming shortened V by 10 bases and J by 4 bases, and 16 bases separated the two germline ends. The CDR3 DNA follows: TGTGCCACCATGGAGGGAGTCGGCACCGGGGAGCTGTTTTTT. Its protein is CATMEGVGTGELFF.

The rearrangement links TRBV4-1 to TRBJ1-6; D not certain. The V end lost 0 bases, the J end lost 7 bases, and 10 bases lay between the germline ends. The CDR3 sequence is 15 residues long. CDR1 is MGHRA, CDR2 YSYEKL, per germline. CDR3 DNA: TGCGCCAGCAGCCAAGAAAACAGAGGGAATTCACCCCTCCACTTT. The encoded protein is CASSQENRGNSPLHF.

Comment on this clone: The junction departs from the called germline gene at one end, perhaps through a read error. DNA for the CDR3: TGTGCCAGCAGCTATGGGAACGCTGAAGCTTTCTTT. It codes for CASSYGNAEAFF. This rearrangement joins TRBV7-2 to TRBJ1-1; no clear D. CDR3 size: 12 residues. CDR1 is SGHTA and CDR2 is FQGNSA in the germline V gene.

The J gene is TRBJ1-1, the V gene TRBV4-1; no clear D. V was trimmed by 4 bases and J by 3 bases, leaving 12 bases between them. Per the germline V gene, CDR1 is MGHRA and CDR2 is YSYEKL. The CDR3 is 14 residues long. CDR3 amino acids: CASSLARIDTEAFF. CDR3 sequence (DNA): TGCGCCAGCAGCCTGGCCAGGATTGACACTGAAGCTTTCTTT.

Sample share makes this clone medium-sized (0.01 to 0.1%). The DNA of the CDR3 is TGTGCCAGCAGCACCAGACTAGCGGGGGTGGACGAGCAGTACTTC. Protein sequence: CASSTRLAGVDEQYF. The V and J genes are TRBV5-4 and TRBJ2-7; 12 bases line up with TRBD2. CDR3 length equals 15 residues. The germline gives CDR1 SGHNT, CDR2 YYREEE (reference sequence). J was trimmed by 5 bases and V by 4 bases; bases with no gene match: 7.

The V call is TRBV4-1, the J call TRBJ2-5; 8 bases agree with TRBD1. The DNA matches TRBJ2-7 better at its end, which makes the J call doubtful. The CDR3 length is 14 residues. The germline gives CDR1 MGHRA, CDR2 YSYEKL. CDR3: CASSQTGDPYEQYF. As DNA, the CDR3 is TGCGCCAGCAGCCAGACAGGGGACCCCTACGAGCAGTACTTC.

This chain joins TRBV5-4 and TRBJ2-3, with D possibly TRBD2 on 5 matching bases. The CDR3 contains 15 residues. Germline V gene data show CDR1 as SGHNT and CDR2 as YYREEE (reference sequence). Trimming stripped 0 bases from V and 4 bases from J, with 12 bases between. CDR3 loop: CASSLEAGRADTQYF. Written as DNA, the CDR3 is TGTGCCAGCAGCTTGGAGGCGGGCCGGGCAGATACGCAGTATTTT.

This clone was detected once. In nucleotides, the CDR3 is TGTGCCAGTAGTCCCTACTCCGGGACAGCCACAGATACGCAGTATTTT. It encodes CASSPYSGTATDTQYF. The rearrangement uses TRBV19 and TRBJ2-3; 7 bases map to TRBD1. J gave up 2 bases and V 5 bases, and 10 bases lay outside the gene matches. The CDR3 is made up of 16 amino acids. Germline V CDR1 and CDR2: LNHDA, SQIVND (reference sequence).

A single count supports this clone. The chain is built from TRBV2 and TRBJ2-2; 7 nucleotides align to TRBD2. With V trimmed by 0 bases and J by 7 bases, 2 bases remained unmatched. The CDR3 covers 14 residues. Per germline, CDR1 SNHLY and CDR2 FYNNEI. CDR3 in DNA: TGTGCCAGCAGTGAAGCGGGGGGGAGCGGGGAGCTGTTTTTT. This codes for CASSEAGGSGELFF.